The 32 T cell receptor beta chains reported below all come from one sample, sequenced in a study of control samples from healthy donors and cancer patients. Only in-frame clones appear in the TCRdb table, and some are missing; sequencing was by immunoSEQ multiplex PCR. The data show approximately 100,000 clones, more than 90% seen once. Sequencing used blood. These receptors were collected from a human donor in good health. The donor label of this sample is uncertain.

J is TRBJ2-3 and V is TRBV7-9, with a tentative D call TRBD2 (6 bases). CDR1 and CDR2 (germline): SEHNR, FQNEAQ (reference sequence). Trimming shortened V by 0 bases and J by 4 bases, and 20 bases separated the two germline ends. This CDR3 is 18 amino acids long. As DNA, the CDR3 is TGTGCCAGCAGCTTAGCTTATACCCGGGGGACTTGGCCAGATACGCAGTATTTT. Amino acids: CASSLAYTRGTWPDTQYF.

V gene TRBV12-5 combines with J gene TRBJ1-1; D gene unclear. V was pared by 9 bases and J by 0 bases, with 14 bases between. The CDR3 consists of 14 residues. The germline gives CDR1 LGHNT, CDR2 FRNRAP. The CDR3 coding sequence is TGTGCTAGCCTAGGGTGGGGAGTGAACACTGAAGCTTTCTTT. Translation: CASLGWGVNTEAFF.

V and J are TRBV28 and TRBJ1-2, with D perhaps TRBD1 (5 bases). This CDR3 is built from 13 residues. Germline V gene data show CDR1 as MDHEN and CDR2 as SYDVKM. V lost 6 bases, J lost 0 bases, and 8 bases lay in between. CDR3 sequence (DNA): TGTGCCAGCAGGGACACCTCTAACTATGGCTACACCTTC. Translating it yields CASRDTSNYGYTF.

The V call is TRBV28, the J call TRBJ1-6; TRBD1 aligns across 8 bases. The germline CDR1 and CDR2 sequences are MDHEN and SYDVKM. The CDR3 consists of 20 residues. V trimming: 6 bases; J trimming: 4 bases; junction bases outside the gene matches: 20. CDR3 in DNA: TGTGCCAGCAGCCAGAGACAGGGGCCCTTACCCAACTTATATAATTCACCCCTCCACTTT. Translating it yields CASSQRQGPLPNLYNSPLHF.

In regard to this clone: Other nucleotide sequences from this sample produce the same CDR3. The chain combines TRBV21-1 with TRBJ1-1. TRBV21-1 is deemed a pseudogene. The CDR3 covers 14 residues. CDR3 DNA: TGTGCCAGCAGCAAAGGGAGGGGAGAAACTGAAGCTTTCTTT. This encodes CASSKGRGETEAFF.

The chain couples TRBV4-1 to TRBJ2-1, with D tentatively TRBD1 (6 bases). V dropped 1 base and J dropped 6 bases, with 10 bases sitting between them. The CDR3 covers 14 residues. Germline-derived CDR1 and CDR2 are MGHRA and YSYEKL. The CDR3 sequence: CASSQGTGSNEQFF. The CDR3 DNA is TGCGCCAGCAGCCAAGGAACAGGGTCCAATGAGCAGTTCTTC.

V gene TRBV9 combines with J gene TRBJ2-5; D remains unclear. The germline V gene encodes CDR1 SGDLS and CDR2 YYNGEE. The CDR3 covers 13 residues. V was trimmed by 4 bases and J by 5 bases, leaving 12 bases between them. This chain's CDR3 is CASSPRVPETQYF. CDR3 bases: TGTGCCAGCAGCCCAAGGGTGCCGGAGACCCAGTACTTC.

The V gene is TRBV7-2, the J gene TRBJ1-1; a possible D gene is TRBD1 (5 bases). CDR1 and CDR2 (germline): SGHTA, FQGNSA. Trimming stripped 5 bases from V and 7 bases from J, with 14 bases between. This CDR3 comprises 13 residues. The CDR3 loop is CASSIPRGLEAFF. CDR3 DNA: TGTGCCAGCAGCATACCTAGGGGACTTGAAGCTTTCTTT.

The chain couples TRBV2 to TRBJ2-3; D is undetermined. Trimming pared 1 base from V and 6 bases from J, leaving 17 bases between. CDR1 is SNHLY and CDR2 is FYNNEI in the germline V gene. CDR3 length: 16 residues. The CDR3 is CASSEENGLAGDTQYF. For the CDR3, the DNA is TGTGCCAGCAGTGAAGAAAATGGGCTGGCTGGGGATACGCAGTATTTT. Full variable domain (rest looked up from reference TRBV2 and TRBJ2-3): EPEVTQTPSHQVTQMGQEVILRCVPISNHLYFYWYRQILGQKVEFLVSFYNNEISEKSEIFDDQFSVERPDGSNFTLKIRSTKLEDSAMYFCASSEENGLAGDTQYFGPGTRLTVL.

The rearrangement uses TRBV6-6 and TRBJ1-5; D is ambiguous. CDR1 and CDR2 from the germline V gene are MNHNY and SVGAGI (reference sequence). The CDR3 loop spans 14 amino acids. Trimming took 2 bases from V and 4 from J, leaving 9 bases between them. CDR3: CASSYTAPNQPQHF. CDR3 sequence (DNA): TGTGCCAGCAGTTACACGGCTCCAAATCAGCCCCAGCATTTT.

The CDR3 spells CASSVDWGAGNTIYF. The CDR3 nucleotides are TGTGCCAGCAGCGTAGACTGGGGAGCTGGAAACACCATATATTTT. The V call is TRBV9, the J call TRBJ1-3; D is unresolved. The CDR3 spans 15 residues. V was pared by 0 bases and J by 2 bases, with 9 bases between. The germline CDR1 and CDR2 sequences are SGDLS and YYNGEE.

The rearrangement links TRBV4-1 to TRBJ1-5; possibly TRBD1 for D (5 bases). V gave up 0 bases and J gave up 5 bases, with 20 bases separating them. Germline-derived CDR1 and CDR2 are MGHRA and YSYEKL. CDR3 length: 18 amino acids. In DNA form, the CDR3 reads TGCGCCAGCAGCCAAGATTCCCCACTGACAGCACTGCATCAGCCCCAGCATTTT. As protein: CASSQDSPLTALHQPQHF.

The rearrangement uses TRBV7-2 and TRBJ1-1, with unresolved D. Germline V lookup: CDR1 SGHTA, CDR2 FQGNSA. Between the trimmed V and J ends, which lost 8 bases and 1 base, there was a span of 11 bases. The CDR3 is made up of 13 amino acids. In DNA, the CDR3 is TGTGCCAGCTGCCTACATACGAACACTGAAGCTTTCTTT. It yields the protein CASCLHTNTEAFF. Together with reference TRBV7-2 and TRBJ1-1, the CDR3 gives the full variable domain: GAGVSQSPSNKVTEKGKDVELRCDPISGHTALYWYRQSLGQGLEFLIYFQGNSAPDKSGLPSDRFSAERTGGSVSTLTIQRTQQEDSAVYLCASCLHTNTEAFFGQGTRLTVV.

This chain links TRBV2 with TRBJ2-7; 8 bases fit TRBD1. From germline, CDR1 is SNHLY and CDR2 FYNNEI. Losses at the gene ends were 3 bases for V and 1 base for J; bases not matched to a gene: 8. The CDR3 is 16 residues long. CDR3: CASSEAGTGVSYEQYF. CDR3 nucleotide sequence: TGTGCCAGCAGTGAGGCCGGGACAGGAGTATCCTACGAGCAGTACTTC.

This chain joins TRBV6-5 and TRBJ1-6; D is undetermined. V was clipped by 8 bases and J by 5 bases, with 16 bases between them. Looked up from germline, CDR1 is MNHEY and CDR2 is SVGAGI. CDR3 size: 15 residues. The CDR3 DNA follows: TGTGCCAGCGCCACGTCGGGGATTAATAATTCACCCCTCCACTTT. This sequence encodes CASATSGINNSPLHF.

The chain joins TRBV12-3 or TRBV12-4 to TRBJ2-2, with no clear D. The V gene lost 2 bases and the J gene lost 8 bases, with 9 bases spanning the gap. This CDR3 is 13 amino acids long. Written as DNA, the CDR3 is TGTGCCAGCAGTTTATGGATGCGTGGGGAGCTGTTTTTT. It specifies CASSLWMRGELFF.

This chain joins TRBV19 and TRBJ2-5; 7 nucleotides align to TRBD2. The V gene's germline CDR1 is LNHDA and CDR2 SQIVND (reference sequence). The CDR3 loop spans 18 amino acids. The J segment lost 1 base and the V segment lost 1 base, leaving 12 bases of the junction unmatched. The CDR3 loop reads CASSIVGVLAPVQETQYF. CDR3 sequence (DNA): TGTGCCAGTAGTATAGTGGGGGTACTAGCGCCGGTCCAAGAGACCCAGTACTTC.

The genes are TRBV3-1 (or the pseudogene TRBV3-2) and TRBJ1-2, with D maybe TRBD1 (5 bases). This CDR3 is 13 amino acids long. Deletions cut 1 base from V and 6 bases from J, with 9 bases between. The V gene's germline CDR1 is LGHDT and CDR2 YNNKEL (reference sequence). CDR3 DNA sequence: TGTGCCAGCAGCCAAGGCGCAGGGCATGGCTACACCTTC. Its protein product is CASSQGAGHGYTF.

This clone appeared once. V and J are TRBV19 and TRBJ1-2, with a possible D match to TRBD1 (5 bases). This CDR3 spans 16 amino acids. V lost 5 bases, J lost 5 bases, and 21 bases lay in between. Germline CDR1 and CDR2: LNHDA and SQIVND (reference sequence). CDR3 amino acids: CASSSYTSLGGYGYTF. As DNA, the CDR3 is TGTGCCAGTAGTTCCTACACCTCCCTTGGGGGGTATGGCTACACCTTC.

V usage is TRBV12-5 and J usage is TRBJ1-1; D remains unclear. The CDR3 covers 14 residues. V was shortened by 0 bases and J by 1 base, with 6 bases between the two germline ends. CDR1 and CDR2 (germline): LGHNT, FRNRAP. CDR3 in amino acids: CASGLVTENTEAFF. CDR3 sequence (DNA): TGTGCTAGTGGTTTGGTAACAGAGAACACTGAAGCTTTCTTT.

The chain has TRBV6-5 and TRBJ2-3; D possibly corresponds to TRBD1 (6 bases). Germline V gene sequence: CDR1 MNHEY, CDR2 SVGAGI. V was trimmed by 8 bases and J by 6 bases, leaving 18 bases between them. The CDR3 totals 14 residues. CDR3 DNA sequence: TGTGCCAGCGGCCCACGGGACACCGGGGATACGCAGTATTTT. Translating gives CASGPRDTGDTQYF.

The chain employs TRBV5-1 and TRBJ2-3; TRBD2 matches 11 bases. There are 15 residues in the CDR3. Unmatched junction bases numbered 5, after V lost 4 bases and J lost 4 bases. CDR1 SGHRS and CDR2 YFSETQ come from the germline V gene. CDR3 bases: TGCGCCAGCAGCCTGTCGGGACTAGCGGCAGATACGCAGTATTTT. Its protein product is CASSLSGLAADTQYF.

The genes are TRBV24-1 and TRBJ1-2, with 8 bases lining up with TRBD1. V lost 1 base and J lost 8; bases outside the gene matches: 5. CDR3 length: 14 amino acids. The germline gives CDR1 KGHDR, CDR2 SFDVKD. The CDR3 sequence: CATSDFYRGEGYTF. CDR3 in DNA: TGTGCCACCAGTGATTTTTACAGGGGGGAAGGCTACACCTTC.

The genes are TRBV28 and TRBJ2-5, with 7 nucleotides matching TRBD2. This CDR3 is 15 amino acids long. Germline V gene lookup returns CDR1 MDHEN and CDR2 SYDVKM. J gave up 2 bases and V 8 bases, and 11 bases lay outside the gene matches. CDR3 coding DNA: TGTGCCAGCTCATCGACGTCGGGGGGACAAGAGACCCAGTACTTC. This encodes CASSSTSGGQETQYF.

The chain has TRBV4-3 and TRBJ1-1; TRBD1 aligns across 11 bases. V was pared by 3 bases and J by 10 bases, with 4 bases of the junction left unmatched. This CDR3 comprises 13 residues. Germline values: CDR1 LGHNA, CDR2 YSLEER. The CDR3 loop reads CASSQDRGQGAFF. In DNA, the CDR3 is TGCGCCAGCAGCCAGGACAGGGGGCAGGGAGCTTTCTTT.

This chain connects TRBV10-3 to TRBJ1-2; weak D call: TRBD1 (5 bases). V dropped 4 bases and J dropped 7 bases, with 7 bases sitting between them. Germline CDR1 reads ENHRY; CDR2 reads SYGVKD. This CDR3 contains 11 residues. The CDR3 nucleotides are TGTGCCATCAGTGGGGACGGTGGCTACACCTTC. Its translation is CAISGDGGYTF.

V gene TRBV6-2 or TRBV6-3 combines with J gene TRBJ2-3; 11 bases fit TRBD2. CDR1 is MNHEY, CDR2 SVGEGT, per germline. This CDR3 has 16 residues. V lost 5 bases to trimming and J lost 3 bases; unmatched junction nucleotides: 7. CDR3 nucleotides: TGTGCCAGCAGTAAGCCTCTAGCGGGGGGAACAGATACGCAGTATTTT. Its protein product is CASSKPLAGGTDTQYF.

The chain joins TRBV3-1 (or the pseudogene TRBV3-2) to TRBJ1-1; D not certain. Deletions cut 4 bases from V and 7 bases from J, with 7 bases between. Germline V gene lookup returns CDR1 LGHDT and CDR2 YNNKEL (reference sequence). This CDR3 region has 11 residues. CDR3 residues: CASSRTNEAFF. DNA of the CDR3: TGTGCCAGCAGCCGAACAAATGAAGCTTTCTTT.

This clone occurred once. In DNA form, the CDR3 reads TGTGCCAGTAGTATTGGTGGAAACACCATATATTTT. The encoded protein is CASSIGGNTIYF. This rearrangement joins TRBV19 to TRBJ1-3; no clear D. The CDR3 is made up of 12 amino acids. Between the trimmed V and J ends, which lost 3 bases and 3 bases, there was a span of 3 bases. CDR1 is LNHDA and CDR2 is SQIVND in the germline V gene (reference sequence).

The rearrangement uses TRBV15 and TRBJ1-2; TRBD1 matches 7 bases. Per the germline V gene, CDR1 is LNHNV and CDR2 is YYDKDF (reference sequence). J gave up 2 bases and V 0 bases, and 0 bases lay outside the gene matches. This CDR3 is 14 amino acids long. The DNA of the CDR3 is TGTGCCACCAGCAGAGAAGGGGGCAACTATGGCTACACCTTC. It encodes CATSREGGNYGYTF.

The V gene is TRBV20-1, the J gene TRBJ2-5, with 14 bases that match TRBD2. The V gene's germline CDR1 is DFQATT and CDR2 SNEGSKA (reference sequence). CDR3 size: 14 residues. V shed 3 bases and J 5 bases; nucleotides not matched to a gene: 2. The CDR3 protein is CSASRTSGGETQYF. For the CDR3, the DNA is TGCAGTGCTAGTAGGACTAGCGGGGGGGAGACCCAGTACTTC.

The rearrangement joins TRBV10-3 to TRBJ2-1; TRBD2 aligns across 14 bases. This CDR3 spans 16 amino acids. CDR1 and CDR2 from the germline V gene are ENHRY and SYGVKD. After removal of 6 bases from V and 4 bases from J, the junction contained 5 bases not matched to a gene. For the CDR3, the DNA is TGTGCCATCAGGGGGACTAGCGGGGGCCGTTACAATGAGCAGTTCTTC. This sequence encodes CAIRGTSGGRYNEQFF.